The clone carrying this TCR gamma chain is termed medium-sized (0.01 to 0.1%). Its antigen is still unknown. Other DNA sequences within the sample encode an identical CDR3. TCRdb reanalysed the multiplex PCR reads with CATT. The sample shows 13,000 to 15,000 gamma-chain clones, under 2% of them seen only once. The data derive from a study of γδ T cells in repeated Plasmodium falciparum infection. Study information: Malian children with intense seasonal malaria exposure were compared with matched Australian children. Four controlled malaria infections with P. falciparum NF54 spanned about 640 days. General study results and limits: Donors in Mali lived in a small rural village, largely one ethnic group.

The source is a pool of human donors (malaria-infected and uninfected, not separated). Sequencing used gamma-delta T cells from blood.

CDR3 nucleotide sequence: TGTGCCTTGTGGGAGGTGCCTATAAGGAAGAAACTCTTT. As protein: CALWEVPIRKKLF. This chain connects TRGV9 to TRGJ1 or TRGJ2. Germline CDR1 is GITISATS and CDR2 is ISYDGTV (reference sequence). This CDR3 has 13 amino acids. The junction had 9 bases not matched to a gene; V was cut back by 0 bases and J by 10 bases.